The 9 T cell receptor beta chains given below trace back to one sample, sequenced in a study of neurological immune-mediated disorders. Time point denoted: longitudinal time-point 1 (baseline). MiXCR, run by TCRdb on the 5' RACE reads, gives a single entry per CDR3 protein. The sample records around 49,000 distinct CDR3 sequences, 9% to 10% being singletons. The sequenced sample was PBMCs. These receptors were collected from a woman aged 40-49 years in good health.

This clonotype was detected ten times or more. Written as DNA, the CDR3 is TGTGCCAGCAGCTGGTTAACAGGGAAATCGTCTGCCTACGAGCAGTACTTC. Amino acids: CASSWLTGKSSAYEQYF. The chain uses TRBV7-2 and TRBJ2-7, with D perhaps matching TRBD1 (6 bases). In germline, CDR1 is SGHTA, CDR2 FQGNSA. V was shortened by 4 bases and J by 2 bases, with 21 bases between the two germline ends. The CDR3 contains 17 residues.

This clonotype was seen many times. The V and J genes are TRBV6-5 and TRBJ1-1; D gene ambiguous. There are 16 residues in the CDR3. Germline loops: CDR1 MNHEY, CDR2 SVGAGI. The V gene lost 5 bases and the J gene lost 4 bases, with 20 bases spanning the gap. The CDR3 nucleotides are TGTGCCAGCAGTCCCTCGTCTGGTCTTTGGGGCACTGAAGCTTTCTTT. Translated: CASSPSSGLWGTEAFF.

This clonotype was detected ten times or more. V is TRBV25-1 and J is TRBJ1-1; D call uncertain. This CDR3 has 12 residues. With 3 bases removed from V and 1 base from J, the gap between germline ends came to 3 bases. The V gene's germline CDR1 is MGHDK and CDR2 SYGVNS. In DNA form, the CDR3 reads TGTGCCAGCAGTGAGTGGAACACTGAAGCTTTCTTT. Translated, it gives CASSEWNTEAFF.

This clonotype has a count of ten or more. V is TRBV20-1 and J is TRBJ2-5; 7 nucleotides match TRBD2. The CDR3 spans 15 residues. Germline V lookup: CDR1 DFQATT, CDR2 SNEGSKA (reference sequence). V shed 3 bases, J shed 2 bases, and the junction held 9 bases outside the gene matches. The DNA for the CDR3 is TGCAGTGCTAGGGTAACGGGAGGCGTACAAGAGACCCAGTACTTC. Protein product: CSARVTGGVQETQYF.

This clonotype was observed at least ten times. As DNA, the CDR3 is TGCGCCAGCAGCTGGGTAGGGCCCGTGGAATCCTACGAGCAGTACTTC. This sequence encodes CASSWVGPVESYEQYF. This rearrangement joins TRBV5-1 to TRBJ2-7, with D unresolved. Germline V gene data show CDR1 as SGHRS and CDR2 as YFSETQ. Trimming took off 3 bases at V and 1 base at J, with 17 bases between the two ends. CDR3 length: 16 amino acids. The full variable domain, completed using reference TRBV5-1 and TRBJ2-7, is KAGVTQTPRYLIKTRGQQVTLSCSPISGHRSVSWYQQTPGQGLQFLFEYFSETQRNKGNFPGRFSGRQFSNSRSEMNVSTLELGDSALYLCASSWVGPVESYEQYFGPGTRLTVT.

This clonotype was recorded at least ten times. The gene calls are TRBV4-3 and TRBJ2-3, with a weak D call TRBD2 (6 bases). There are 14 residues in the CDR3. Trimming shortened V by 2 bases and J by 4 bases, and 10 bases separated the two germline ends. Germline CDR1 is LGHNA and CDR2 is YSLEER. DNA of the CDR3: TGCGCCAGCAGCCAATGGGACTTCGCAGATACGCAGTATTTT. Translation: CASSQWDFADTQYF.

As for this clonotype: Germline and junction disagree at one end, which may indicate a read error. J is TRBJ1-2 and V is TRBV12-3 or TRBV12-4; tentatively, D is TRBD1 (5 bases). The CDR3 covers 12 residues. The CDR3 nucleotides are TGTGCCAGCAGTTTGACAGTGAATGGCGACACCTTC. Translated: CASSLTVNGDTF.

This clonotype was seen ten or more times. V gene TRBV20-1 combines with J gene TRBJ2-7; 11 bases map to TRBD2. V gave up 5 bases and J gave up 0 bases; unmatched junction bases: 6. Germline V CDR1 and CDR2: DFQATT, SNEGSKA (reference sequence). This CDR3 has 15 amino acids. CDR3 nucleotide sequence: TGCAGTGCTCCGATCGGGACTAGCGGCTCCTACGAGCAGTACTTC. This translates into CSAPIGTSGSYEQYF.

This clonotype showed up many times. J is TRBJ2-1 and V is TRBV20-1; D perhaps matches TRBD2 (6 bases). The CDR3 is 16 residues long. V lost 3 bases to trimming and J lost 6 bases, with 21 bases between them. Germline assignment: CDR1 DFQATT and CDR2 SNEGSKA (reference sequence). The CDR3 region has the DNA TGCAGTGCTAGGGGGCTCCGGGGGTACCCTGGCAATGAGCAGTTCTTC. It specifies CSARGLRGYPGNEQFF.